This T cell receptor (beta chain) came from a study of metastatic and nonmetastatic thyroid tumors. On the study more broadly: Repertoires were compared across blood and tumor or nodule tissue from malignant and benign thyroid patients. Broader study findings: Benign nodules reportedly had significantly lower TCR beta diversity than malignant thyroid tumors in blood and tumor.

Every patient was untreated before thyroid surgery. Deletions cut 4 bases from V and 0 bases from J, with 7 bases between. This CDR3 has 14 residues. In germline, CDR1 is SNHLY, CDR2 FYNNEI. Methods used by the authors: Researchers built a distant-metastasis classifier for papillary thyroid cancer that drew on CDR3 differences across clinicopathological groups. TCRdb reanalyzed the PCR reads via MiXCR. The V and J calls, along with clone size, are taken from TCRdb and not from the paper's own processing. The data contain fewer than 20,000 clones, about a sixth of them singletons. This clone showed up many times. Antigen: not known.

The chain carries TRBV2 and TRBJ1-5; no clear D gene. Sample: blood. The source of this sequence is a female donor with papillary thyroid cancer or a benign thyroid nodule (not recorded which). Some clones in this sample may be carry-over from other donors' samples. The CDR3 DNA is TGTGCCAGCAGTGTGGGATATAGCAATCAGCCCCAGCATTTT. Encoded protein: CASSVGYSNQPQHF.